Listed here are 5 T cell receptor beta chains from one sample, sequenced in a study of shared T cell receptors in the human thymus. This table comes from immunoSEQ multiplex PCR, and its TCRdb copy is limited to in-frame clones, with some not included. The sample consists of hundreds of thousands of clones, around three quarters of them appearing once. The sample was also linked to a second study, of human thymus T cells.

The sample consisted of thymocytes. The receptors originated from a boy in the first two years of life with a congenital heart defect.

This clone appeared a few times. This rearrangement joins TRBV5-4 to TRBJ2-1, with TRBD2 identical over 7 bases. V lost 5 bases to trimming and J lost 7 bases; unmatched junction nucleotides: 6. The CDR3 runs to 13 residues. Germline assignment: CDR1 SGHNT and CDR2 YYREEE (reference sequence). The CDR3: CASSRGGENEQFF. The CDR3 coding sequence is TGTGCCAGCAGTCGGGGAGGGGAGAATGAGCAGTTCTTC.

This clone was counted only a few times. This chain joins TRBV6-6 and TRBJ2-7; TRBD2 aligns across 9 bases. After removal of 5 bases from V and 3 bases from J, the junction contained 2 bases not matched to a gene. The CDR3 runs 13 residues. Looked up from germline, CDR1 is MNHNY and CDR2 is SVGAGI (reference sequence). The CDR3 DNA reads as TGTGCCAGCAGTCATAGCGGGGGCTACGAGCAGTACTTC. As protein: CASSHSGGYEQYF.

The CDR3 nucleotides read TGTGCCAGTAGTGTGGTTAGTAAGACAGGGGGTCCCCCCAGCAATCAGCCCCAGCATTTT. Its translation: CASSVVSKTGGPPSNQPQHF. The rearrangement uses TRBV19 and TRBJ1-5; 9 bases are a match to TRBD1. The CDR3 is 20 residues long. J lost 1 base, V lost 5 bases, and 18 bases had no gene match. From germline, CDR1 is LNHDA and CDR2 SQIVND (reference sequence).

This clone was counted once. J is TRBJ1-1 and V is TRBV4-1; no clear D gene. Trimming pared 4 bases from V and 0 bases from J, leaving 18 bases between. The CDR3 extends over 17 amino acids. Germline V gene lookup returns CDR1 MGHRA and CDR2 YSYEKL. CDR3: CASSPPFLSPMNTEAFF. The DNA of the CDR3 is TGCGCCAGCAGCCCGCCCTTTCTAAGCCCCATGAACACTGAAGCTTTCTTT.

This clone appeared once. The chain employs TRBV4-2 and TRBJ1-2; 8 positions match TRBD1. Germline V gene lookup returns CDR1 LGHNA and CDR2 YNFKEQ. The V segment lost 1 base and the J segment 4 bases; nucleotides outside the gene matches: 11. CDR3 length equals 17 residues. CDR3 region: CASSQVGRDRGAYGYTF. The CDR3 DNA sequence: TGTGCCAGCAGCCAAGTGGGTCGTGACAGGGGAGCCTATGGCTACACCTTC.